The 14 T cell receptor beta chains below were found in one sample sequenced in a study of blood T cell repertoires in COVID-19. Sequenced by immunoSEQ multiplex PCR; TCRdb stores in-frame clones only, minus some. The sample carries approximately 300,000 clones, roughly 90% recorded once. The material sequenced was PBMCs or T cells enriched from blood (not recorded which). The receptors were gathered from a man in his 60s who had recovered from COVID-19.

The CDR3 sequence: CASSQDSIQPQHF. CDR3 nucleotides: TGTGCCAGCAGCCAAGATAGTATTCAGCCCCAGCATTTT. The chain couples TRBV3-1 (or the pseudogene TRBV3-2) to TRBJ1-5; D not resolved. Germline CDR1 reads LGHDT; CDR2 reads YNNKEL (reference sequence). With 0 bases removed from V and 6 bases from J, the gap between germline ends came to 6 bases. This CDR3 comprises 13 residues.

In this sample, this clone turned up a few times. This chain links TRBV4-3 with TRBJ2-2; 9 bases are a match to TRBD2. Trimming cost V 1 base and J 8 bases; bases outside gene matches: 11. The CDR3 consists of 17 residues. CDR1 is LGHNA, CDR2 YSLEER, per germline. CDR3 DNA sequence: TGCGCCAGCAGCCAAGGGTTGGGACTAGCTTCCGAGGGGGAGCTGTTTTTT. It encodes CASSQGLGLASEGELFF.

This clone was counted between two and nine times. The chain combines TRBV24-1 with TRBJ1-2; 9 bases agree with TRBD1. Per the germline V gene, CDR1 is KGHDR and CDR2 is SFDVKD. Trimming at V came to 4 bases and at J to 6 bases, leaving 8 bases not matched to a gene. This CDR3 comprises 15 residues. CDR3 amino acids: CATSDQSGTGNGYTF. The CDR3 nucleotides read TGTGCCACCAGTGACCAATCCGGGACAGGGAATGGCTACACCTTC.

The rearrangement joins TRBV5-1 to TRBJ1-5, with D possibly TRBD1 on 5 matching bases. The CDR3 consists of 13 residues. V was clipped by 4 bases and J by 4 bases, with 9 bases between them. CDR1 is SGHRS and CDR2 is YFSETQ in the germline V gene. The CDR3 is CASSIDSNQPQHF. CDR3 bases: TGCGCCAGCAGCATCGACAGTAATCAGCCCCAGCATTTT.

This clone has just one count. The rearrangement links TRBV7-2 to TRBJ2-7; D perhaps matches TRBD2 (5 bases). V dropped 8 bases and J dropped 2 bases, with 16 bases sitting between them. The CDR3 extends over 14 amino acids. Per the germline V gene, CDR1 is SGHTA and CDR2 is FQGNSA. The CDR3 nucleotides read TGTGCCAGCCCCTCTGTTGAGGGCACCTACGAGCAGTACTTC. It is translated as CASPSVEGTYEQYF.

Concerning this clone itself: A junction boundary mismatches the germline segment, possibly from a read error. This sequence joins TRBV7-7 and TRBJ2-5; 10 bases match TRBD2. Germline values: CDR1 SSHAT, CDR2 FNYEAQ (reference sequence). CDR3 length: 16 amino acids. The CDR3 region is CASSRVAGGYQETQYF. CDR3 sequence (DNA): TGTGCTAGCAGCAGAGTAGCGGGAGGATACCAAGAGACCCAGTACTTC.

V gene TRBV18 combines with J gene TRBJ1-5; TRBD1 aligns across 7 bases. The V gene end was trimmed by 5 bases and the J gene end by 4 bases; junction bases not matched to a gene: 5. Germline assignment: CDR1 KGHSH and CDR2 LQKENI. The CDR3 length is 14 residues. CDR3 sequence reads: CASSAPGQNQPQHF. The CDR3 DNA follows: TGTGCCAGCTCAGCTCCGGGACAGAATCAGCCCCAGCATTTT.

The rearrangement links TRBV7-2 to TRBJ2-2; 9 bases are a match to TRBD2. The CDR3 spans 15 residues. Trimming took 1 base from V and 7 from J; bases not matched to a gene: 4. The germline CDR1 and CDR2 sequences are SGHTA and FQGNSA. In nucleotides, the CDR3 is TGTGCCAGCAGCTTAGGCGGGGGGGCAAGCGGGGAGCTGTTTTTT. Amino acids: CASSLGGGASGELFF.

The chain uses TRBV5-4 and TRBJ1-1, with no clear D. V was clipped by 4 bases and J by 7 bases, with 14 bases between them. CDR1 is SGHNT, CDR2 YYREEE, per germline (reference sequence). This CDR3 has 13 residues. In DNA, the CDR3 is TGTGCCAGCAGCGAGGGCGGCTCGGTTGAAGCTTTCTTT. Its protein is CASSEGGSVEAFF.

This chain connects TRBV7-9 to TRBJ1-3, with a possible D match to TRBD1 (5 bases). The V and J ends lost 3 bases and 2 bases respectively, with 14 bases between them. In germline, CDR1 is SEHNR, CDR2 FQNEAQ (reference sequence). The CDR3 runs 16 residues. CDR3 sequence: CASSFQGTSAGNTIYF. CDR3 coding DNA: TGTGCCAGCAGCTTTCAAGGGACTAGCGCTGGAAACACCATATATTTT. Full variable domain (outside the CDR3, taken from reference TRBV7-9 and TRBJ1-3): DTGVSQNPRHKITKRGQNVTFRCDPISEHNRLYWYRQTLGQGPEFLTYFQNEAQLEKSRLLSDRFSAERPKGSFSTLEIQRTEQGDSAMYLCASSFQGTSAGNTIYFGEGSWLTVV.

The chain couples TRBV10-3 to TRBJ2-5; a weak D match, TRBD2 (5 bases). Between the trimmed V and J ends, which lost 5 bases and 3 bases, there was a span of 7 bases. The CDR3 is made up of 12 amino acids. The germline V gene encodes CDR1 ENHRY and CDR2 SYGVKD. The CDR3 loop reads CAISPGEETQYF. DNA for the CDR3: TGTGCCATCAGTCCCGGGGAAGAGACCCAGTACTTC.

This sequence joins TRBV29-1 and TRBJ2-2; 16 nucleotides line up with TRBD2. The germline V gene has CDR1 SQVTM and CDR2 ANQGSEA. This CDR3 spans 18 amino acids. V shed 6 bases and J 0 bases; nucleotides not matched to a gene: 7. CDR3 nucleotide sequence: TGCAGCGTCGTCGGGACTAGCGGGGGGGCCACGAACACCGGGGAGCTGTTTTTT. Its protein product is CSVVGTSGGATNTGELFF.

The V and J genes are TRBV5-4 and TRBJ1-2; TRBD1 matches at 7 bases. Per germline, CDR1 SGHNT and CDR2 YYREEE (reference sequence). Germline trimming cut 4 bases from V and 3 bases from J; bases unmatched to any gene: 3. The CDR3 is 13 residues long. CDR3 DNA: TGTGCCAGCAGCCTAGGGACAGACTATGGCTACACCTTC. Protein sequence: CASSLGTDYGYTF.

This sequence joins TRBV19 and TRBJ1-5, with D possibly matching TRBD1 (6 bases). CDR3 size: 15 residues. The ends were cut back, 7 bases at V and 0 bases at J, with 13 bases in the middle. From germline, CDR1 is LNHDA and CDR2 SQIVND (reference sequence). The CDR3 DNA follows: TGTGCCAGTACCCCCACAGGGTATAGCAATCAGCCCCAGCATTTT. Protein product: CASTPTGYSNQPQHF.